This record covers a single TCR beta chain. The junction and the germline gene differ at one end; a read error may be behind it. The sample is drawn from a study of CD8+CD57+ T cells in acquired aplastic anemia. An expansion of CD8+CD57+ cells by flow cytometry had been shown in patients chosen for sequencing. Genomic DNA was employed as the template in profiling TCR beta VDJ and CDR3. TCRdb reprocessed the reads with MiXCR, giving one entry per CDR3 protein. The data hold about 270,000 distinct CDR3 sequences, with 65% to 90% observed a single time. The CDR3 runs 13 residues. Germline loops: CDR1 KGHDR, CDR2 SFDVKD.

Source material: sorted CD4+, CD8+, or CD8+CD57+ T cells (not recorded which) from PBMCs. The rearrangement links TRBV24-1 to TRBJ2-2; D possibly uses TRBD1 or TRBD2 (6 bases each). This clonotype originated in a human donor with aplastic anemia. This CDR3 is CATLAGEAGELYF. The CDR3 DNA is TGTGCCACCTTGGCAGGGGAGGCCGGGGAGCTGTATTTT.